Below are 27 T cell receptor beta chains sequenced from a single sample in a study of blood T cell repertoires in COVID-19. Sequencing was performed with immunoSEQ multiplex PCR; in TCRdb, only in-frame clones are kept and a portion is missing. Of some 280,000 clones in the sample, approximately 91% were seen once. The sequenced material came from peripheral blood. The origin of the receptors is a woman aged 40 to 49 who had recovered from COVID-19.

The chain joins TRBV12-5 to TRBJ2-7, with 7 positions matching TRBD1. V trimming: 1 base; J trimming: 3 bases; junction bases outside the gene matches: 6. The CDR3 sequence is 15 residues long. CDR1 is LGHNT and CDR2 is FRNRAP in the germline V gene. The CDR3 loop reads CASGLARDSYYEQYF. DNA of the CDR3: TGTGCTAGTGGTTTGGCACGGGACAGTTACTACGAGCAGTACTTC.

The chain joins TRBV5-4 to TRBJ2-1; a possible D gene is TRBD1 (5 bases). Germline CDR1 reads SGHNT; CDR2 reads YYREEE (reference sequence). The CDR3 is made up of 16 amino acids. The V end was cut by 6 bases, the J end by 3 bases, with 19 bases between. The CDR3 DNA reads as TGTGCCAGCACATCCCGGCAGGGCAGCGTCTACAATGAGCAGTTCTTC. Residues: CASTSRQGSVYNEQFF.

This clone was counted between two and nine times. The chain couples TRBV2 to TRBJ1-6, with D tentatively TRBD1 (5 bases). From germline, CDR1 is SNHLY and CDR2 FYNNEI. This CDR3 comprises 14 residues. V was cut by 4 bases and J by 3 bases, with 7 bases left in between. The CDR3 region has the DNA TGTGCCAGCAGTGGCAGGGACTATAATTCACCCCTCCACTTT. It codes for CASSGRDYNSPLHF.

The sample holds one count of this clone. J is TRBJ1-6 and V is TRBV21-1; the DNA was not compared with TRBD1, the D call given in the table. TRBV21-1 is marked as a pseudogene. The CDR3 spans 17 residues. CDR3 coding DNA: TGTGCCAGCAGCAAACTAAGGACAGGGCCCAGAAATTCACCCCTCCACTTT. Encoded protein: CASSKLRTGPRNSPLHF.

The chain recombines TRBV7-9 with TRBJ1-2; weak D call: TRBD1 (5 bases). Trimming removed 4 bases at V and 2 bases at J, with 20 bases between. CDR1 and CDR2 from the germline V gene are SEHNR and FQNEAQ (reference sequence). The CDR3 length is 17 residues. The CDR3, as DNA: TGTGCCAGCAGCTCCCCTAGGATGGACACAGAAAACTATGGCTACACCTTC. It codes for CASSSPRMDTENYGYTF. Together with reference TRBV7-9 and TRBJ1-2, the CDR3 gives the full variable domain: DTGVSQNPRHKITKRGQNVTFRCDPISEHNRLYWYRQTLGQGPEFLTYFQNEAQLEKSRLLSDRFSAERPKGSFSTLEIQRTEQGDSAMYLCASSSPRMDTENYGYTFGSGTRLTVV.

The chain combines TRBV30 with TRBJ1-5; maybe TRBD1 (5 bases). From germline, CDR1 is GTSNPN and CDR2 SVGIG (reference sequence). Trimming pared 7 bases from V and 3 bases from J, leaving 13 bases between. CDR3 size: 13 residues. DNA for the CDR3: TGTGCCTTAACGGAGGGGACCAATCAGCCCCAGCATTTT. This encodes CALTEGTNQPQHF.

This rearrangement joins TRBV7-3 to TRBJ1-1, with D perhaps matching TRBD1 (5 bases). Germline CDR1 SGHTA, CDR2 FQGTGA. Trimming left V 5 bases short and J 2 bases short, with 15 bases between. CDR3 length: 15 amino acids. The CDR3 DNA follows: TGTGCCAGCAGCCCTATCAGGGTAGTAAACACTGAAGCTTTCTTT. It yields the protein CASSPIRVVNTEAFF. The variable domain in full, with the rest retrieved from reference TRBV7-3 and TRBJ1-1, is GAGVSQTPSNKVTEKGKYVELRCDPISGHTALYWYRQSLGQGPEFLIYFQGTGAADDSGLPNDRFFAVRPEGSVSTLKIQRTERGDSAVYLCASSPIRVVNTEAFFGQGTRLTVV.

The rearrangement uses TRBV7-8 and TRBJ2-7; TRBD2 matches at 7 bases. This CDR3 has 15 amino acids. V shed 1 base and J 9 bases; nucleotides not matched to a gene: 12. The germline gives CDR1 SGHVS, CDR2 FQNEAQ. CDR3: CASSLGRGGSSGQYF. In DNA form, the CDR3 reads TGTGCCAGCAGCTTAGGCCGGGGAGGGAGTTCAGGGCAGTACTTC.

The chain has TRBV9 and TRBJ2-2; 7 nucleotides line up with TRBD2. The germline CDR1 and CDR2 sequences are SGDLS and YYNGEE. Losses at the gene ends were 2 bases for V and 4 bases for J; bases not matched to a gene: 8. The CDR3 sequence is 16 residues long. The CDR3 protein is CASSVQRGSGTGELFF. The DNA of the CDR3 is TGTGCCAGCAGCGTTCAGCGGGGTAGTGGCACCGGGGAGCTGTTTTTT.

V is TRBV30 and J is TRBJ2-7, with 13 bases identical to TRBD2. With 0 bases clipped from V and 4 bases from J, the junction kept 6 bases outside the gene matches. This CDR3 region has 16 residues. From germline, CDR1 is GTSNPN and CDR2 SVGIG (reference sequence). The CDR3 region is CAWSVRGLAGVYEQYF. The CDR3 nucleotides read TGTGCCTGGAGTGTCAGAGGACTAGCGGGAGTGTACGAGCAGTACTTC.

The J gene is TRBJ2-7, the V gene TRBV5-3; 11 nucleotides align to TRBD2. TRBV5-3 is known as an ORF, though its function is uncertain. Losses at the gene ends were 0 bases for V and 7 bases for J; bases not matched to a gene: 9. The CDR3 is 16 amino acids. The CDR3 reads CARSLGVAGGPREQYF. The CDR3 region has the DNA TGTGCCAGAAGCTTGGGGGTAGCGGGAGGGCCGAGGGAGCAGTACTTC.

Here the CDR3 reads CASSSSGTGEVQPQHF. Here the CDR3 DNA reads TGTGCCAGCAGTTCATCCGGGACAGGGGAGGTTCAGCCCCAGCATTTT. The V gene is TRBV28, the J gene TRBJ1-5; 10 nucleotides align to TRBD1. The CDR3 contains 16 residues. The V gene end was trimmed by 4 bases and the J gene end by 6 bases; junction bases not matched to a gene: 9. CDR1 and CDR2 from the germline V gene are MDHEN and SYDVKM.

V is TRBV7-6 and J is TRBJ2-1; 8 positions agree with TRBD2. V lost 1 base to trimming and J lost 9 bases; unmatched junction nucleotides: 8. Germline V gene lookup returns CDR1 SGHVS and CDR2 FNYEAQ. The CDR3 sequence is 15 residues long. The CDR3 sequence: CASSLGVSGTSEQFF. CDR3 bases: TGTGCCAGCAGCTTAGGGGTTAGCGGGACTTCTGAGCAGTTCTTC. The variable domain in full, completed from reference TRBV7-6 and TRBJ2-1, reads GAGVSQSPRYKVTKRGQDVALRCDPISGHVSLYWYRQALGQGPEFLTYFNYEAQQDKSGLPNDRFSAERPEGSISTLTIQRTEQRDSAMYRCASSLGVSGTSEQFFGPGTRLTVL.

This chain uses TRBV29-1 with TRBJ2-1, with 8 bases that match TRBD1. CDR1 is SQVTM and CDR2 is ANQGSEA in the germline V gene. This CDR3 region has 11 residues. J was trimmed by 9 bases and V by 7 bases; bases with no gene match: 5. CDR3 DNA sequence: TGCAGCGCACAGGGGGTCGGTGAGCAGTTCTTC. Its protein product is CSAQGVGEQFF.

The rearrangement links TRBV10-2 to TRBJ1-4; 8 bases agree with TRBD1. The CDR3 consists of 15 residues. In germline, CDR1 is WSHSY, CDR2 SAAADI. The ends lost 3 bases at V and 11 bases at J; junction bases unmatched: 11. The DNA of the CDR3 is TGCGCCAGCAGTGACCCCGGACAGGGATTTGGGAAACTGTTTTTT. Its translation: CASSDPGQGFGKLFF.

The J gene is TRBJ1-2, the V gene TRBV3-1 (or the pseudogene TRBV3-2); D possibly corresponds to TRBD1 (5 bases). Germline assignment: CDR1 LGHDT and CDR2 YNNKEL (reference sequence). The V end lost 8 bases, the J end lost 7 bases, and 17 bases lay between the germline ends. The CDR3 spans 13 residues. The CDR3 nucleotides read TGTGCCAGCTTTGGGGGGGGTACAGGTGGCTACACCTTC. Amino acids: CASFGGGTGGYTF.

The J gene is TRBJ2-1, the V gene TRBV9, with 12 bases lining up with TRBD2. V dropped 0 bases and J dropped 10; count of bases not matched to a gene: 8. Looked up from germline, CDR1 is SGDLS and CDR2 is YYNGEE. The CDR3 covers 16 residues. The CDR3: CASSVVLAGGPGEQFF. The DNA for the CDR3 is TGTGCCAGCAGCGTAGTGCTAGCGGGAGGGCCGGGGGAGCAGTTCTTC.

V is TRBV6-5 and J is TRBJ1-4, with 8 bases aligning to TRBD1. CDR1 is MNHEY, CDR2 SVGAGI, per germline. V shed 2 bases and J 8 bases; nucleotides not matched to a gene: 4. CDR3 size: 14 residues. CDR3 bases: TGTGCCAGCAGTTACGCAGGGGGCCGAGAAAAACTGTTTTTT. This gives the protein CASSYAGGREKLFF.

The chain is built from TRBV25-1 and TRBJ2-7; TRBD2 aligns across 13 bases. V was clipped by 5 bases and J by 6 bases; unmatched bases: 13. This CDR3 spans 17 amino acids. In germline, CDR1 is MGHDK, CDR2 SYGVNS. The CDR3 DNA reads TGTGCCAGCAGTAGTTGGACTAGCGGGAGCTCTTTGGGCGAGCAGTACTTC. Translation: CASSSWTSGSSLGEQYF.

This chain joins TRBV27 and TRBJ2-1, with a weak D call TRBD2 (5 bases). The germline V gene has CDR1 MNHEY and CDR2 SMNVEV (reference sequence). The CDR3 is made up of 14 amino acids. V was trimmed by 3 bases and J by 7 bases, leaving 13 bases between them. The CDR3 sequence: CASSLVGVGNEQFF. The CDR3 DNA is TGTGCCAGCAGTTTGGTCGGGGTGGGAAATGAGCAGTTCTTC.

The chain uses TRBV18 and TRBJ1-1; 9 bases agree with TRBD1. V lost 3 bases and J lost 2; bases outside the gene matches: 4. This CDR3 region has 15 residues. CDR1 and CDR2 (germline): KGHSH, LQKENI. This CDR3 reads CASSPPTGGNTEAFF. The CDR3 nucleotides read TGTGCCAGCTCACCTCCGACAGGGGGAAACACTGAAGCTTTCTTT.

This chain uses TRBV2 with TRBJ1-3, with TRBD1 as a possible D gene (5 bases). Trimming took off 6 bases at V and 4 bases at J, with 7 bases between the two ends. The CDR3 extends over 12 amino acids. Germline V gives CDR1 SNHLY, CDR2 FYNNEI. Written as DNA, the CDR3 is TGTGCCAGCAGGGGGCCCGGAAACACCATATATTTT. Translated, it gives CASRGPGNTIYF.

The chain combines TRBV19 with TRBJ2-1; D perhaps matches TRBD2 (5 bases). CDR3 size: 13 residues. The germline V and J ends were trimmed by 3 bases and 5 bases, with 8 bases remaining between them. Germline-derived CDR1 and CDR2 are LNHDA and SQIVND (reference sequence). This chain's CDR3 is CASSIGNNNEQFF. Here the CDR3 DNA reads TGTGCCAGTAGTATCGGGAATAACAATGAGCAGTTCTTC.

About this clone: Other DNA sequences of this sample code for an identical CDR3. The V call is TRBV28, the J call TRBJ2-7, with TRBD1 matching 7 bases. The junction had 7 bases not matched to a gene; V was cut back by 4 bases and J by 7 bases. The CDR3 sequence is 13 residues long. Germline values: CDR1 MDHEN, CDR2 SYDVKM. DNA of the CDR3: TGTGCCAGCAGTTCCGCAGGGGGTGGTGAGCAGTACTTC. This translates into CASSSAGGGEQYF. Full variable domain (outside the CDR3, taken from reference TRBV28 and TRBJ2-7): DVKVTQSSRYLVKRTGEKVFLECVQDMDHENMFWYRQDPGLGLRLIYFSYDVKMKEKGDIPEGYSVSREKKERFSLILESASTNQTSMYLCASSSAGGGEQYFGPGTRLTVT.

V is TRBV7-6 and J is TRBJ1-2; 9 bases line up with TRBD1. V was clipped by 8 bases and J by 2 bases; unmatched bases: 6. The CDR3 loop spans 14 amino acids. The germline gives CDR1 SGHVS, CDR2 FNYEAQ. CDR3 residues: CASGMGQGNYGYTF. For the CDR3, the DNA is TGTGCCAGCGGGATGGGACAGGGAAACTATGGCTACACCTTC.

This clone was observed a handful of times. The rearrangement links TRBV11-3 to TRBJ1-2; 10 bases agree with TRBD1. The junction had 7 bases not matched to a gene; V was cut back by 5 bases and J by 7 bases. There are 14 residues in the CDR3. Germline CDR1 SGHNT, CDR2 YENEEA. CDR3 in DNA: TGTGCCAGCAGCACGAGCCGGACAGGGGGTGGCTACACCTTC. This codes for CASSTSRTGGGYTF.

This clone has only a few counts. This sequence joins TRBV7-3 and TRBJ2-1, with TRBD2 as a possible D gene (6 bases). CDR1 and CDR2 from the germline V gene are SGHTA and FQGTGA. The germline V and J ends were trimmed by 0 bases and 4 bases, with 13 bases remaining between them. CDR3 length: 16 amino acids. CDR3 sequence: CASSLTPGVGYNEQFF. The CDR3, as DNA: TGTGCCAGCAGCTTAACCCCGGGAGTGGGTTACAATGAGCAGTTCTTC.